The 18 T cell receptor beta chains below all came from one sample that was sequenced in a study of shared clonotypes between healthy human individuals. Profiling relied on immunoSEQ multiplex PCR, and the TCRdb table lists in-frame clones only, not all of them. The sample contains approximately 1.4 million clones, around 98% of which appear only once. Sequencing was performed on naive CD4+ T cells sorted from blood. Subset indicated: CD45RA+ positively selected. These receptors all stem from a young man in good health.

This rearrangement joins TRBV9 to TRBJ2-2; tentative D call: TRBD1 (5 bases). This CDR3 is built from 15 residues. Germline-derived CDR1 and CDR2 are SGDLS and YYNGEE. The V end was cut by 2 bases, the J end by 7 bases, with 15 bases between. This CDR3 reads CASSVATAMGGELFF. In nucleotides, the CDR3 is TGTGCCAGCAGCGTGGCGACAGCCATGGGCGGGGAGCTGTTTTTT.

The rearrangement joins TRBV7-2 to TRBJ2-3, with a weak D call TRBD2 (6 bases). The CDR3 extends over 14 amino acids. V shed 7 bases and J shed 0 bases, with 11 bases lying between them. Germline V gene data show CDR1 as SGHTA and CDR2 as FQGNSA. The CDR3 DNA follows: TGTGCCAGCAACCTAGCGAGAAGCACAGATACGCAGTATTTT. Translating it yields CASNLARSTDTQYF.

This chain joins TRBV4-2 and TRBJ2-1, with TRBD2 matching over 11 bases. The V and J ends lost 0 bases and 7 bases, in that order; junction bases with no gene match: 14. The CDR3 is 19 amino acids. Looked up from germline, CDR1 is LGHNA and CDR2 is YNFKEQ. CDR3 sequence (DNA): TGTGCCAGCAGCCAAGAAGGGCTAGCGGGAGGATGGGGGGATAATGAGCAGTTCTTC. Its translation is CASSQEGLAGGWGDNEQFF.

The chain has TRBV9 and TRBJ1-1; D is perhaps TRBD1 (5 bases). There are 15 residues in the CDR3. The germline gives CDR1 SGDLS, CDR2 YYNGEE. V lost 1 base and J 6 bases, leaving 16 bases between the germline ends. The CDR3 loop is CASSVSLDSGPEAFF. The CDR3 DNA follows: TGTGCCAGCAGCGTATCTCTCGACAGTGGCCCTGAAGCTTTCTTT. Variable domain in full (rest from reference TRBV9 and TRBJ1-1): DSGVTQTPKHLITATGQRVTLRCSPRSGDLSVYWYQQSLDQGLQFLIQYYNGEERAKGNILERFSAQQFPDLHSELNLSSLELGDSALYFCASSVSLDSGPEAFFGQGTRLTVV.

The chain couples TRBV5-1 to TRBJ2-7; unclear D gene. This CDR3 comprises 13 residues. CDR1 and CDR2 (germline): SGHRS, YFSETQ. The V end was cut by 7 bases, the J end by 2 bases, with 13 bases between. The CDR3 sequence is CASRRAPPYEQYF. CDR3 bases: TGCGCCAGCCGTCGAGCGCCGCCCTACGAGCAGTACTTC.

J is TRBJ2-7 and V is TRBV19, with 9 positions matching TRBD1. V lost 6 bases to trimming and J lost 8 bases; unmatched junction nucleotides: 14. Germline values: CDR1 LNHDA, CDR2 SQIVND (reference sequence). The CDR3 spans 15 residues. The DNA of the CDR3 is TGTGCCAGTAGACAGGGGGGACAGGGCTTGGTCAAGCAGTACTTC. It yields the protein CASRQGGQGLVKQYF.

This rearrangement joins TRBV9 to TRBJ2-7; D not certain. Germline V CDR1 and CDR2: SGDLS, YYNGEE. The ends were cut back, 1 base at V and 5 bases at J, with 10 bases in the middle. The CDR3 consists of 13 residues. CDR3 sequence: CASSVTEVNEQYF. CDR3 DNA: TGTGCCAGCAGCGTAACAGAGGTTAACGAGCAGTACTTC.

This chain links TRBV7-2 with TRBJ1-5; D is unresolved. This CDR3 contains 13 residues. Trimming cost V 2 bases and J 7 bases, with 9 bases left between them. The V gene's germline CDR1 is SGHTA and CDR2 FQGNSA. The CDR3 DNA follows: TGTGCCAGCAGCTTATGGGGAGGGCAGCCCCAGCATTTT. Translating gives CASSLWGGQPQHF.

The rearrangement links TRBV11-2 to TRBJ2-7, with D maybe TRBD1 (5 bases). Germline assignment: CDR1 SGHAT and CDR2 FQNNGV. The CDR3 extends over 15 amino acids. The V and J ends lost 3 bases and 2 bases respectively, with 14 bases between them. CDR3 sequence: CASSFSPDRAYEQYF. The CDR3 DNA reads TGTGCCAGCAGCTTTTCCCCTGACAGAGCCTACGAGCAGTACTTC.

This rearrangement joins TRBV5-5 to TRBJ1-1; no reliable D call. CDR3 size: 13 residues. Germline lookup yields CDR1 SGHKS and CDR2 YYEKEE (reference sequence). Between the trimmed V and J ends, which lost 2 bases and 6 bases, there was a span of 11 bases. CDR3 in DNA: TGTGCCAGCAGCTTAGACGGAACTTCTGAAGCTTTCTTT. Translation: CASSLDGTSEAFF.

V gene TRBV5-5 combines with J gene TRBJ1-1; TRBD1 might be the D (6 bases). Per the germline V gene, CDR1 is SGHKS and CDR2 is YYEKEE (reference sequence). The CDR3 is 14 residues long. The V and J ends lost 4 bases and 2 bases respectively, with 12 bases between them. The CDR3 spells CASSPGQFNTEAFF. The DNA for the CDR3 is TGTGCCAGCAGCCCCGGACAGTTCAACACTGAAGCTTTCTTT.

The chain employs TRBV19 and TRBJ2-1; D is uncertain. Germline V gene data show CDR1 as LNHDA and CDR2 as SQIVND (reference sequence). V was clipped by 3 bases and J by 2 bases, with 2 bases between them. There are 12 residues in the CDR3. CDR3 loop: CASSITYNEQFF. As DNA, the CDR3 is TGTGCCAGTAGTATTACCTACAATGAGCAGTTCTTC.

V usage is TRBV7-3 and J usage is TRBJ2-3; D might be TRBD1 (5 bases). Germline values: CDR1 SGHTA, CDR2 FQGTGA. V shed 2 bases and J shed 2 bases, with 11 bases lying between them. The CDR3 has 15 residues. The CDR3 bases are TGTGCCAGCAGCTTAGGGGCGGCCCACACAGATACGCAGTATTTT. It encodes CASSLGAAHTDTQYF.

This chain joins TRBV2 and TRBJ2-2; 13 bases are shared with TRBD2. Germline V CDR1 and CDR2: SNHLY, FYNNEI. The CDR3 sequence is 17 residues long. V was clipped by 4 bases and J by 5 bases; unmatched bases: 7. CDR3 protein: CASSATKTSGRTGELFF. CDR3 coding DNA: TGTGCCAGCAGTGCAACTAAGACTAGCGGGAGGACCGGGGAGCTGTTTTTT.

The chain joins TRBV4-1 to TRBJ2-7, with TRBD2 identical over 9 bases. Germline V gene lookup returns CDR1 MGHRA and CDR2 YSYEKL. V shed 0 bases, J shed 0 bases, and the junction held 9 bases outside the gene matches. This CDR3 has 18 amino acids. The CDR3 DNA follows: TGCGCCAGCAGCCAAGATTCTGGGGCTAGCGGGGACTCCTACGAGCAGTACTTC. Amino acid sequence: CASSQDSGASGDSYEQYF.

The chain is built from TRBV28 and TRBJ2-7; tentatively, D is TRBD1 (6 bases). V lost 6 bases to trimming and J lost 3 bases, with 18 bases between them. The CDR3 covers 15 residues. CDR1 and CDR2 (germline): MDHEN, SYDVKM. The CDR3: CASSPPLTGFYEQYF. CDR3 sequence (DNA): TGTGCCAGCAGCCCCCCCCTGACAGGTTTCTACGAGCAGTACTTC. The entire variable domain, with the rest obtained from reference TRBV28 and TRBJ2-7, is as follows: DVKVTQSSRYLVKRTGEKVFLECVQDMDHENMFWYRQDPGLGLRLIYFSYDVKMKEKGDIPEGYSVSREKKERFSLILESASTNQTSMYLCASSPPLTGFYEQYFGPGTRLTVT.

The chain joins TRBV18 to TRBJ1-2, with TRBD1 matching 7 bases. The CDR3 has 14 amino acids. V shed 5 bases, J shed 3 bases, and the junction held 6 bases outside the gene matches. Germline CDR1 KGHSH, CDR2 LQKENI. Here the CDR3 reads CASSGRTGDYGYTF. Here the CDR3 DNA reads TGTGCCAGCTCAGGAAGAACAGGGGACTATGGCTACACCTTC.

The gene calls are TRBV30 and TRBJ1-5, with a tentative D call TRBD1 (5 bases). Trimming pared 0 bases from V and 3 bases from J, leaving 9 bases between. CDR1 GTSNPN and CDR2 SVGIG come from the germline V gene (reference sequence). The CDR3 is 14 amino acids. CDR3 bases: TGTGCCTGGAGTGTAACCGGGACCAATCAGCCCCAGCATTTT. It is translated as CAWSVTGTNQPQHF.